This T cell receptor (beta chain) was identified in a study of cytomegalovirus exposure and HLA in healthy donors. This clone was counted a few times. Its matching antigen is unknown. This PCR relied on a set of 60 Vbeta primers and 13 Jbeta primers. Data came from immunoSEQ multiplex PCR; TCRdb stores just in-frame clones and leaves some out. The table has about 65,000 clones, roughly 80% seen once. Germline loops: CDR1 MGHRA, CDR2 YSYEKL. The CDR3 has 22 residues. V gave up 3 bases and J gave up 1 base; unmatched junction bases: 17. Study-level findings and limits: Upon later analysis, HLA-associated TCR beta chains proved more clonally expanded than other, equally common chains.

Sequenced material: PBMCs. V and J are TRBV4-1 and TRBJ2-5; 16 nucleotides match TRBD2. This receptor was taken from a girl aged 10-17 years in good health and CMV-seropositive. The CDR3 protein is CASSHPGLRGLAGGPGQETQYF. CDR3 bases: TGCGCCAGCAGCCATCCGGGACTCAGGGGACTAGCGGGAGGGCCGGGCCAAGAGACCCAGTACTTC.